This is a list of T cell receptor beta chains from one sample in a study of T-cell reconstitution after alpha-beta-depleted transplantation in children. TCRdb itself ran the PCR reads through MiXCR, one entry per CDR3 protein. Of 200,000 to 250,000 distinct CDR3 sequences in the sample, approximately 9% are singletons; the top ten hold around 6%. Sequencing used PBMCs from the stem cell graft donor, obtained from the stem cell graft. These receptors all stem from a human donor who donated a stem cell graft to a child with acute lymphoblastic leukemia. The CDR3 runs from the conserved cysteine through the conserved F or W.

V gene	J gene	CDR3 protein
TRBV7-7	TRBJ2-3	CASSRTEGTDTQYF
TRBV12-3/TRBV12-4	TRBJ1-5	CASSSSDKPQHF
TRBV7-8	TRBJ2-5	CASSLIGEGETQYF
TRBV5-1	TRBJ1-1	CASSSVGSTEAFF
TRBV7-9	TRBJ1-5	CASRLENQPQHF
TRBV27	TRBJ2-3	CASSFTPPDTQYF
TRBV5-1	TRBJ2-3	CASAFQRGAGDTQYF
TRBV7-2	TRBJ1-5	CASSPLIGDRQPQHF
TRBV25-1	TRBJ2-5	CASSGHQGFRTETQYF
TRBV15	TRBJ2-7	CATSRNSGGVYEQYF
TRBV20-1	TRBJ2-1	CSARDLGPRGEQFF
TRBV7-8	TRBJ1-3	CASSTGFAGNTIYF
TRBV4-1	TRBJ1-4	CASSQVDRTEKLFF
TRBV7-6	TRBJ2-7	CASSLYRDSYEQYF
TRBV27	TRBJ1-2	CASSPGGTYGYTF
TRBV7-9	TRBJ1-2	CASSYYGTAKSYGYTF
TRBV5-6	TRBJ1-2	CASRESYTRTNYGYTF
TRBV20-1	TRBJ1-2	CSALEGQGVGGYTF
TRBV2	TRBJ2-2	CASSVAGPLNTGELFF
TRBV3-1	TRBJ2-1	CASSIWGFSYNEQFF
TRBV20-1	TRBJ2-7	CSAPQQGRTTYYEQYF
TRBV5-1	TRBJ1-1	CASSLLEGASEAFF
TRBV5-1	TRBJ2-7	CASTGGPVFEQYF
TRBV5-1	TRBJ2-7	CASSLGGRENEQYF
TRBV4-1	TRBJ1-4	CASSQGSQGAYEKLFF
TRBV20-1	TRBJ2-7	CSATSEGTGSYEQYF
TRBV6-1	TRBJ1-5	CASSKVGTNNQPQHF
TRBV29-1	TRBJ1-2	CSVSTRGSYGYTF
TRBV20-1	TRBJ2-7	CSARAAGGELQSYEQYF
TRBV4-1	TRBJ2-1	CASSQQLAGGQYNEQFF
TRBV5-4	TRBJ1-5	CASSLTMGGLADQPQHF
TRBV11-2	TRBJ1-2	CASSQQGASYGYTF
TRBV20-1	TRBJ1-1	CSARAGGYDTEAFF
TRBV7-9	TRBJ2-1	CASNVAGVNNEQFF
TRBV4-3	TRBJ2-2	CASSQDLRAGGPTGELFF
TRBV4-2	TRBJ2-7	CASSRGDGRFSYEQYF
TRBV12-3/TRBV12-4	TRBJ1-1	CASRGEGNTEAFF
TRBV5-4	TRBJ1-1	CASSSPGVAEAFF
TRBV10-2	TRBJ2-3	CASSESWTSPGGDF
TRBV2	TRBJ2-7	CASSDRDLASYEQYF
TRBV9	TRBJ1-2	CASSVGPGANYGYTF